This T cell receptor (beta chain) comes out of a study of blood T cell repertoires in COVID-19. About the research overall: The United States, Italy and Spain supplied acute and convalescent COVID-19 samples.

This clone has just a few counts. Method: immunoSEQ multiplex PCR; TCRdb's copy keeps in-frame clones and lacks some. The sample has 200,000 to 250,000 clones, roughly 83% seen once. Participant age was 18 to 89 years, and participants resided in about two dozen US areas. This CDR3 has 16 residues. V trimming: 4 bases; J trimming: 7 bases; junction bases outside the gene matches: 14. Germline assignment: CDR1 SGHDT and CDR2 YYEEEE. The chain employs TRBV5-6 and TRBJ1-2; 9 positions match TRBD1. The material sequenced was PBMCs or T cells enriched from blood (not recorded which). The receptor comes from a woman between 50 and 59 years old who had recovered from COVID-19. The CDR3 loop is CASSRLLGTGSIGYTF. The CDR3 bases are TGTGCCAGCAGCCGGTTGCTCGGGACAGGGTCCATTGGCTACACCTTC. Complete variable domain (other parts from reference TRBV5-6 and TRBJ1-2): DAGVTQSPTHLIKTRGQQVTLRCSPKSGHDTVSWYQQALGQGPQFIFQYYEEEERQRGNFPDRFSGHQFPNYSSELNVNALLLGDSALYLCASSRLLGTGSIGYTFGSGTRLTVV.